This entry lists 15 T cell receptor beta chains sequenced from one sample in a study of radiation and T cells in renal cell carcinoma (dated by TCRdb to about 2020). The intended sense of this specimen's time point label: blood 4 weeks post-SBRT, at nephrectomy. Sample treatment or condition, as interpreted from the label and publication: 15 Gy SBRT to primary tumor, nephrectomy 4 weeks later. To prepare the library, the immunoSEQ multiplex PCR assay was applied. Sourced from immuneACCESS, this table was stored by TCRdb with only in-frame sequences that have V and J called. A share of the clones is absent; for the studies checked, an unresolved V gene accounts for under half, and the remainder has no known explanation. The sample includes 75,000 to 95,000 clones, with around four fifths observed a single time. The ten largest clones represent around 9.1% of the sample. Sequencing used blood, obtained from a patient whose treatment included radiotherapy and nephrectomy. The receptors derive from a man in his fifties or sixties with renal cell carcinoma.

The chain joins TRBV5-4 to TRBJ2-5; unclear D gene. This CDR3 comprises 14 residues. Germline values: CDR1 SGHNT, CDR2 YYREEE (reference sequence). Trimming took 0 bases from V and 2 from J, leaving 8 bases between them. CDR3 region: CASSLGWEQETQYF. The CDR3 region has the DNA TGTGCCAGCAGCTTGGGGTGGGAACAAGAGACCCAGTACTTC. Combining the CDR3 with reference TRBV5-4 and TRBJ2-5 gives the whole variable domain ETGVTQSPTHLIKTRGQQVTLRCSSQSGHNTVSWYQQALGQGPQFIFQYYREEENGRGNFPPRFSGLQFPNYSSELNVNALELDDSALYLCASSLGWEQETQYFGPGTRLLVL.

V is TRBV2 and J is TRBJ1-4, with a weak D call TRBD1 (6 bases). This CDR3 is built from 14 residues. The germline gives CDR1 SNHLY, CDR2 FYNNEI. Trimming took off 5 bases at V and 7 bases at J, with 14 bases between the two ends. The CDR3 DNA is TGTGCCAGCAGTCCACAGGGTTGGAGTGAAAAACTGTTTTTT. This encodes CASSPQGWSEKLFF.

This rearrangement joins TRBV2 to TRBJ1-2, with unresolved D. CDR1 SNHLY and CDR2 FYNNEI come from the germline V gene. The CDR3 loop spans 11 amino acids. Trimming removed 4 bases at V and 5 bases at J, with 5 bases between. The CDR3 sequence is CASSATYGYTF. CDR3 nucleotide sequence: TGTGCCAGCAGTGCCACGTATGGCTACACCTTC.

The chain uses TRBV2 and TRBJ1-1; D is unresolved. Germline lookup yields CDR1 SNHLY and CDR2 FYNNEI. There are 14 residues in the CDR3. V was trimmed by 2 bases and J by 1 base, leaving 8 bases between them. The CDR3 loop is CASSELGGNTEAFF. The CDR3 DNA reads as TGTGCCAGCAGTGAATTGGGCGGGAACACTGAAGCTTTCTTT.

The chain employs TRBV29-1 and TRBJ1-2; TRBD1 is a possible D gene (6 bases). The V end was cut by 0 bases, the J end by 7 bases, with 15 bases between. The CDR3 extends over 14 amino acids. Germline V gene lookup returns CDR1 SQVTM and CDR2 ANQGSEA. The CDR3 loop reads CSVEDRPRGVGYTF. In nucleotides, the CDR3 is TGCAGCGTTGAAGATCGTCCAAGGGGGGTTGGCTACACCTTC.

In nucleotides, the CDR3 is TGTGCCAGCAGCTTAGCTGGGGCAGGCTTTCTTGAAGCTTTCTTT. Protein product: CASSLAGAGFLEAFF. J is TRBJ1-1 and V is TRBV7-9; D is possibly TRBD1 (5 bases). Trimming took 0 bases from V and 7 from J, leaving 15 bases between them. CDR1 is SEHNR, CDR2 FQNEAQ, per germline (reference sequence). CDR3 length equals 15 residues.

J is TRBJ1-5 and V is TRBV6-1; D possibly corresponds to TRBD1 (5 bases). CDR3 length equals 12 residues. Looked up from germline, CDR1 is MNHNS and CDR2 is SASEGT. Trimming removed 9 bases at V and 4 bases at J, with 10 bases between. The CDR3 spells CASYGGNQPQHF. For the CDR3, the DNA is TGTGCCAGTTATGGGGGAAATCAGCCCCAGCATTTT.

This chain links TRBV11-2 with TRBJ1-2, with D possibly TRBD1 on 6 matching bases. This CDR3 is built from 16 residues. Trimming took 5 bases from V and 0 from J, leaving 16 bases between them. The germline V gene encodes CDR1 SGHAT and CDR2 FQNNGV. DNA for the CDR3: TGTGCCAGCAGCCGACCGGGGACAACTCCTAACTATGGCTACACCTTC. This gives the protein CASSRPGTTPNYGYTF.

This chain connects TRBV5-1 to TRBJ2-2, with 10 bases identical to TRBD1. V lost 4 bases, J lost 7 bases, and 13 bases stayed unmatched. From germline, CDR1 is SGHRS and CDR2 YFSETQ. This CDR3 contains 17 residues. The DNA for the CDR3 is TGCGCCAGCAGCGGCTCCCCGACAGGGGGCAATGTCGGGGAGCTGTTTTTT. Amino acid sequence: CASSGSPTGGNVGELFF. Full variable domain (rest looked up from reference TRBV5-1 and TRBJ2-2): KAGVTQTPRYLIKTRGQQVTLSCSPISGHRSVSWYQQTPGQGLQFLFEYFSETQRNKGNFPGRFSGRQFSNSRSEMNVSTLELGDSALYLCASSGSPTGGNVGELFFGEGSRLTVL.

V and J are TRBV19 and TRBJ1-5; D not certain. CDR3 length equals 13 residues. Germline CDR1 reads LNHDA; CDR2 reads SQIVND (reference sequence). V was pared by 5 bases and J by 5 bases, with 10 bases between. The CDR3 sequence: CASSGTGHQPQHF. For the CDR3, the DNA is TGTGCCAGTAGTGGCACCGGACATCAGCCCCAGCATTTT.

This chain uses TRBV30 with TRBJ2-7, with 7 bases lining up with TRBD1. V trimming: 3 bases; J trimming: 0 bases; junction bases outside the gene matches: 2. This CDR3 comprises 13 residues. Germline lookup yields CDR1 GTSNPN and CDR2 SVGIG (reference sequence). The CDR3, as DNA: TGTGCCTGGAGGGACAGGAGCTCCTACGAGCAGTACTTC. It codes for CAWRDRSSYEQYF.

The gene calls are TRBV14 and TRBJ1-6; 7 bases are shared with TRBD1. Germline assignment: CDR1 SGHDN and CDR2 FVKESK. The CDR3 contains 14 residues. V lost 3 bases and J lost 8; bases outside the gene matches: 4. CDR3 loop: CASSQRDRYSPLHF. CDR3 DNA: TGTGCCAGCAGCCAGCGGGACAGATATTCACCCCTCCACTTT.

This chain connects TRBV5-1 to TRBJ2-3; D is uncertain. CDR1 is SGHRS, CDR2 YFSETQ, per germline. Trimming left V 3 bases short and J 1 base short, with 9 bases between. There are 14 residues in the CDR3. The chain's CDR3 is CASSWLQGTDTQYF. CDR3 coding DNA: TGCGCCAGCAGCTGGCTGCAGGGCACAGATACGCAGTATTTT.

The chain recombines TRBV2 with TRBJ2-7; no clear D. V lost 6 bases and J lost 8, with 11 bases in between. Germline CDR1 reads SNHLY; CDR2 reads FYNNEI. This CDR3 region has 11 residues. CDR3 protein: CASRYSGQQYF. CDR3 in DNA: TGTGCCAGCAGATACTCAGGTCAGCAGTACTTC. The variable domain in full, completed from reference TRBV2 and TRBJ2-7, reads EPEVTQTPSHQVTQMGQEVILRCVPISNHLYFYWYRQILGQKVEFLVSFYNNEISEKSEIFDDQFSVERPDGSNFTLKIRSTKLEDSAMYFCASRYSGQQYFGPGTRLTVT.

The chain carries TRBV2 and TRBJ2-2; D unclear. Germline V gene data show CDR1 as SNHLY and CDR2 as FYNNEI. This CDR3 comprises 15 residues. Trimming pared 2 bases from V and 6 bases from J, leaving 13 bases between. This CDR3 is CASSEWLGGAGELFF. Written as DNA, the CDR3 is TGTGCCAGCAGTGAATGGTTAGGTGGGGCCGGGGAGCTGTTTTTT.